This T cell receptor beta chain comes out of a study of T cells after yellow fever vaccination. Study overall: Some fractions had low cell numbers, and these were prepared with SMART-Seq v4 Ultra Low Input.

This clonotype occurred a few times. What it binds is unknown. TCRdb passed the 5' RACE reads through MiXCR, listing each CDR3 protein once. The table shows about 320,000 distinct CDR3 sequences, with around 4.5% occurring only once. Findings and limits, study-wide: Abundant clonotypes from the bulk population could have been carried over as contaminants into FACS-sorted repertoires. Although the secondary response was weaker, it peaked faster, at day 5 versus 15.

Material: PBMCs, obtained 15 days after the yellow fever booster vaccination. The receptor was derived from a man younger than 35 who received the YFV17D yellow fever vaccine.

The CDR3 is CASTLTSGGALEQFF. The CDR3 region has the DNA TGTGCCAGCACCTTAACTAGCGGGGGGGCCCTTGAGCAGTTCTTC. The V gene is TRBV2, the J gene TRBJ2-1; 13 positions match TRBD2. The V gene's germline CDR1 is SNHLY and CDR2 FYNNEI. This CDR3 has 15 amino acids. V was clipped by 7 bases and J by 9 bases; unmatched bases: 9.